The 29 T cell receptor beta chains below all came from one sample that was sequenced in a study of cytomegalovirus exposure and HLA in healthy donors. The PCR was carried out with 60 Vbeta primers and 13 Jbeta primers. Using immunoSEQ multiplex PCR, the repertoire was profiled, and TCRdb retains in-frame clones only, with some absent. The repertoire includes tens of thousands of clones, 65% to 80% of them detected once, and 2.7% sits in the top ten. Sequencing used PBMCs. The source is a man between 25 and 39 years old in good health and CMV-seronegative.

Regarding this clone: Other DNA variants within this sample encode the same CDR3. The rearrangement uses TRBV30 and TRBJ2-5, with D possibly matching TRBD2 (6 bases). Trimming stripped 2 bases from V and 5 bases from J, with 9 bases between. There are 12 residues in the CDR3. Germline V gives CDR1 GTSNPN, CDR2 SVGIG (reference sequence). CDR3 residues: CAWSSGGETQYF. The CDR3 nucleotides are TGTGCCTGGAGTTCCGGGGGTGAGACCCAGTACTTC.

The J gene is TRBJ1-3, the V gene TRBV9; D is uncertain. V was trimmed by 1 base and J by 4 bases, leaving 12 bases between them. The CDR3 sequence is 15 residues long. In germline, CDR1 is SGDLS, CDR2 YYNGEE. CDR3 DNA: TGTGCCAGCAGCGTATCATCGGGGTTAGGAAACACCATATATTTT. Residues: CASSVSSGLGNTIYF.

This clone was recorded only once. The chain's CDR3 is CASCIVGGFDEQFF. Written as DNA, the CDR3 is TGTGCCAGCTGTATCGTGGGGGGGTTCGATGAGCAGTTCTTC. The V gene is TRBV6-1, the J gene TRBJ2-1; TRBD2 aligns across 7 bases. Germline CDR1 is MNHNS and CDR2 is SASEGT. The CDR3 loop spans 14 amino acids. J lost 8 bases, V lost 8 bases, and 12 bases had no gene match.

V is TRBV7-2 and J is TRBJ2-2; D is ambiguous. Germline CDR1 and CDR2: SGHTA and FQGNSA. The CDR3 extends over 14 amino acids. Deletions cut 5 bases from V and 7 bases from J, with 14 bases between. The CDR3 is CASSPVALVGELFF. CDR3 nucleotides: TGTGCCAGCAGCCCCGTCGCCTTAGTCGGGGAGCTGTTTTTT.

The V gene is TRBV30, the J gene TRBJ1-6; TRBD1 matches 7 bases. CDR3 length equals 14 residues. V shed 3 bases and J 7 bases; nucleotides not matched to a gene: 6. The germline gives CDR1 GTSNPN, CDR2 SVGIG (reference sequence). CDR3 in amino acids: CAWSSGQANSPLHF. In DNA, the CDR3 is TGTGCCTGGAGCTCCGGACAGGCGAATTCACCCCTCCACTTT. Together with reference TRBV30 and TRBJ1-6, the CDR3 gives the full variable domain: SQTIHQWPATLVQPVGSPLSLECTVEGTSNPNLYWYRQAAGRGLQLLFYSVGIGQISSEVPQNLSASRPQDRQFILSSKKLLLSDSGFYLCAWSSGQANSPLHFGNGTRLTVT.

This clone was seen once. V and J are TRBV7-8 and TRBJ1-5; maybe TRBD1 (5 bases). The CDR3 totals 16 residues. CDR1 and CDR2 from the germline V gene are SGHVS and FQNEAQ. The V and J ends lost 5 bases and 1 base respectively, with 15 bases between them. CDR3 protein: CASSHYTGYSNQPQHF. In DNA form, the CDR3 reads TGTGCCAGCAGCCACTACACAGGTTACAGCAATCAGCCCCAGCATTTT.

Worth noting for this clone: The conserved closing phenylalanine or tryptophan is absent in this CDR3, likely reflecting a read error. The rearrangement links TRBV5-1 to TRBJ1-6; D unclear. V was pared by 3 bases and J by 8 bases, with 15 bases between. The CDR3 sequence is 15 residues long. Germline CDR1 reads SGHRS; CDR2 reads YFSETQ. The CDR3 coding sequence is TGCGCCAGCAGCTGGGGAGACCCGGTAGATTCACCCCTCCACCTT. It is translated as CASSWGDPVDSPLHL.

V is TRBV27 and J is TRBJ1-1; no clear D. The CDR3 is 11 residues long. The germline V and J ends were trimmed by 8 bases and 4 bases, with 8 bases remaining between them. Germline assignment: CDR1 MNHEY and CDR2 SMNVEV (reference sequence). DNA for the CDR3: TGTGCCAGCGGTAGAAGCACTGAAGCTTTCTTT. Residues: CASGRSTEAFF.

The V call is TRBV19, the J call TRBJ1-2; no clear D gene. Germline V gene lookup returns CDR1 LNHDA and CDR2 SQIVND (reference sequence). Trimming took 4 bases from V and 6 from J, leaving 9 bases between them. CDR3 length: 12 amino acids. DNA for the CDR3: TGTGCCAGTAGTAACAGTTTCGATGGCTACACCTTC. It codes for CASSNSFDGYTF.

This sequence joins TRBV7-3 and TRBJ2-1; 12 bases line up with TRBD2. V lost 5 bases, J lost 4 bases, and 6 bases stayed unmatched. Per the germline V gene, CDR1 is SGHTA and CDR2 is FQGTGA. The CDR3 has 16 amino acids. The CDR3 region has the DNA TGTGCCAGCAGCGAGACTAGCGGGGGACTTTACAATGAGCAGTTCTTC. Its protein is CASSETSGGLYNEQFF.

The chain joins TRBV11-3 to TRBJ2-7; 8 bases line up with TRBD1. The CDR3 runs 16 residues. V was pared by 4 bases and J by 3 bases, with 11 bases of the junction left unmatched. Germline loops: CDR1 SGHNT, CDR2 YENEEA. CDR3 sequence: CASSSASGQANYEQYF. CDR3 DNA sequence: TGTGCCAGCAGCTCTGCCTCGGGACAGGCGAACTACGAGCAGTACTTC.

V is TRBV25-1 and J is TRBJ1-1; 7 bases map to TRBD1. The CDR3 runs to 15 residues. V shed 4 bases, J shed 7 bases, and the junction held 12 bases outside the gene matches. From germline, CDR1 is MGHDK and CDR2 SYGVNS. CDR3 sequence (DNA): TGTGCCAGCAGTGTAATAGGGTCAGGGGGACATGAAGCTTTCTTT. Amino acid sequence: CASSVIGSGGHEAFF.

This chain uses TRBV4-1 with TRBJ2-7; 8 nucleotides line up with TRBD1. The CDR3 is 17 residues long. The junction had 11 bases not matched to a gene; V was cut back by 4 bases and J by 0 bases. CDR1 MGHRA and CDR2 YSYEKL come from the germline V gene. The chain's CDR3 is CASSLVPGQVSSYEQYF. The CDR3 bases are TGCGCCAGCAGCCTAGTCCCGGGACAGGTGAGCTCCTACGAGCAGTACTTC.

The genes are TRBV18 and TRBJ1-1; 11 positions agree with TRBD1. Trimming at V came to 0 bases and at J to 1 base, leaving 1 base not matched to a gene. Germline values: CDR1 KGHSH, CDR2 LQKENI. This CDR3 has 16 amino acids. The CDR3 region is CASSPPGTGGNTEAFF. The DNA of the CDR3 is TGTGCCAGCTCACCACCGGGGACAGGGGGGAACACTGAAGCTTTCTTT.

Concerning this clone itself: It is likely a read error, because the conserved phenylalanine at the end of the CDR3 is missing. The chain joins TRBV2 to TRBJ1-4; 7 nucleotides agree with TRBD1. Germline CDR1 and CDR2: SNHLY and FYNNEI. With 8 bases clipped from V and 8 bases from J, the junction kept 8 bases outside the gene matches. The CDR3 sequence is 13 residues long. CDR3 sequence: CASSDRAEEKLFV. As DNA, the CDR3 is TGTGCCAGCTCTGACAGGGCCGAGGAAAAACTGTTTGTT.

Only one count was recorded for this clone. The genes are TRBV10-1 and TRBJ2-2; 8 bases are a match to TRBD2. Germline loops: CDR1 WNHNN, CDR2 SYGVQD (reference sequence). The ends lost 7 bases at V and 6 bases at J; junction bases unmatched: 10. This CDR3 region has 15 residues. CDR3 DNA sequence: TGCGCCAGCACCCCGGGACTAGATGCAGCCGGGGAGCTGTTTTTT. Protein product: CASTPGLDAAGELFF.

The chain combines TRBV19 with TRBJ1-1; D possibly corresponds to TRBD1 (6 bases). Trimming left V 5 bases short and J 3 bases short, with 10 bases between. Per the germline V gene, CDR1 is LNHDA and CDR2 is SQIVND (reference sequence). The CDR3 length is 13 residues. CDR3 DNA sequence: TGTGCCAGTAGTCGGACAGCGGACACTGAAGCTTTCTTT. It yields the protein CASSRTADTEAFF.

The chain employs TRBV4-1 and TRBJ2-1; weak D call: TRBD2 (6 bases). The germline V gene has CDR1 MGHRA and CDR2 YSYEKL. CDR3 length: 16 residues. Trimming took 0 bases from V and 6 from J, leaving 15 bases between them. The CDR3 here is CASSQDIGGGINEQFF. The CDR3 nucleotides are TGCGCCAGCAGCCAAGATATCGGGGGAGGAATCAATGAGCAGTTCTTC.

The rearrangement uses TRBV5-5 and TRBJ1-2; 9 bases match TRBD1. Losses at the gene ends were 3 bases for V and 1 base for J; bases not matched to a gene: 4. Germline assignment: CDR1 SGHKS and CDR2 YYEKEE (reference sequence). The CDR3 totals 15 residues. The DNA of the CDR3 is TGTGCCAGCAGCTCTGGGGGACAGGGTAACTATGGCTACACCTTC. It codes for CASSSGGQGNYGYTF.

V usage is TRBV6-1 and J usage is TRBJ2-2; 9 bases line up with TRBD2. The CDR3 is 16 amino acids. With 3 bases clipped from V and 0 bases from J, the junction kept 2 bases outside the gene matches. Looked up from germline, CDR1 is MNHNS and CDR2 is SASEGT. Written as DNA, the CDR3 is TGTGCCAGCAGTGATCAGCGGGGGGCGAACACCGGGGAGCTGTTTTTT. It encodes CASSDQRGANTGELFF.

The rearrangement uses TRBV9 and TRBJ2-1, with TRBD2 as a possible D gene (6 bases). The V end lost 0 bases, the J end lost 7 bases, and 14 bases lay between the germline ends. The CDR3 length is 15 residues. CDR1 is SGDLS, CDR2 YYNGEE, per germline. The CDR3 loop is CASSVGPPGGNEQFF. DNA for the CDR3: TGTGCCAGCAGCGTAGGGCCCCCAGGAGGGAATGAGCAGTTCTTC.

A single count supports this clone. CDR3 amino acids: CAWGGQGASTGELFF. CDR3 bases: TGTGCCTGGGGGGGACAGGGGGCAAGCACCGGGGAGCTGTTTTTT. V and J are TRBV30 and TRBJ2-2; TRBD1 matches 12 bases. This CDR3 spans 15 amino acids. V gave up 5 bases and J gave up 4 bases; unmatched junction bases: 5. Germline lookup yields CDR1 GTSNPN and CDR2 SVGIG (reference sequence).

The rearrangement uses TRBV19 and TRBJ1-3, with TRBD1 as a possible D gene (6 bases). CDR1 is LNHDA, CDR2 SQIVND, per germline (reference sequence). Trimming took off 5 bases at V and 0 bases at J, with 8 bases between the two ends. This CDR3 has 14 amino acids. The DNA of the CDR3 is TGTGCCAGTAGTGGGGGCCACTCTGGAAACACCATATATTTT. Translation gives CASSGGHSGNTIYF.

This clone has only a few counts. In nucleotides, the CDR3 is TGTGCCAGCTCCCCTGGGCCCTATGGCTACACCTTC. This encodes CASSPGPYGYTF. This sequence joins TRBV18 and TRBJ1-2, with D hard to call. Looked up from germline, CDR1 is KGHSH and CDR2 is LQKENI. V shed 6 bases and J shed 4 bases, with 9 bases lying between them. This CDR3 spans 12 amino acids.

V gene TRBV30 combines with J gene TRBJ1-2; 7 bases are a match to TRBD1. V gave up 3 bases and J gave up 5 bases; unmatched junction bases: 15. CDR3 length: 16 amino acids. The V gene's germline CDR1 is GTSNPN and CDR2 SVGIG (reference sequence). CDR3 protein: CAWSSAGTQGVYGYTF. CDR3 DNA sequence: TGTGCCTGGAGCTCCGCCGGGACCCAGGGGGTATATGGCTACACCTTC. The whole variable domain, filled in from reference TRBV30 and TRBJ1-2, reads SQTIHQWPATLVQPVGSPLSLECTVEGTSNPNLYWYRQAAGRGLQLLFYSVGIGQISSEVPQNLSASRPQDRQFILSSKKLLLSDSGFYLCAWSSAGTQGVYGYTFGSGTRLTVV.

The V call is TRBV28, the J call TRBJ1-5; 7 nucleotides align to TRBD1. Germline CDR1 reads MDHEN; CDR2 reads SYDVKM. This CDR3 spans 14 amino acids. With V trimmed by 7 bases and J by 3 bases, 6 bases remained unmatched. Written as DNA, the CDR3 is TGTGCCAGCACCAGGGACAGCTTCAATCAGCCCCAGCATTTT. It is translated as CASTRDSFNQPQHF.

Remarks on this clone: A read error may produce the germline difference seen at one junction end. The chain combines TRBV29-1 with TRBJ1-2, with D uncertain. Germline loops: CDR1 SQVTM, CDR2 ANQGSEA. This CDR3 has 12 residues. The CDR3 DNA reads as TGCAGCGTTTACGGCCCGAACTATGGCTGCACCTTC. It is translated as CSVYGPNYGCTF.

The chain is built from TRBV28 and TRBJ2-7; D may be TRBD2 (5 bases). Germline values: CDR1 MDHEN, CDR2 SYDVKM. V was cut by 7 bases and J by 0 bases, with 16 bases left in between. The length of the CDR3 is 15 residues. CDR3 amino acids: CASTPVEGFSYEQYF. The CDR3 DNA follows: TGTGCCAGCACCCCCGTCGAGGGATTCTCCTACGAGCAGTACTTC. Full variable domain (missing parts from reference TRBV28 and TRBJ2-7): DVKVTQSSRYLVKRTGEKVFLECVQDMDHENMFWYRQDPGLGLRLIYFSYDVKMKEKGDIPEGYSVSREKKERFSLILESASTNQTSMYLCASTPVEGFSYEQYFGPGTRLTVT.

CDR3 nucleotide sequence: TGTGCCAGCAGCTCAGGACACACGCCGAACACTGAAGCTTTCTTT. The encoded protein is CASSSGHTPNTEAFF. The V call is TRBV7-2, the J call TRBJ1-1; tentative D call: TRBD1 (5 bases). The CDR3 length is 15 residues. V shed 4 bases and J shed 1 base, with 13 bases lying between them. The germline gives CDR1 SGHTA, CDR2 FQGNSA.